Described below is a single TCR beta chain sequence and its context. Antigen unknown. This specimen belongs to a study of cytomegalovirus exposure and HLA in healthy donors. At the level of the study: The 120 validation repertoires matched the 600 to 700 first-cohort repertoires in platform, a later analysis reported. Study-wide results and caveats: Reportedly, cytomegalovirus status was diagnosed with high sensitivity and specificity. In vitro confirmation showed three CMV-associated chains to be CMV antigen specific. TCR clusters originating in the first cohort tended to co-occur in the approximately 120 validation repertoires, according to a later analysis.

The germline gives CDR1 MNHNY, CDR2 SVGAGI (reference sequence). The CDR3 totals 14 residues. With V trimmed by 6 bases and J by 4 bases, 3 bases remained unmatched. The assay was immunoSEQ multiplex PCR, and TCRdb's table has in-frame clones only and misses some. The sample carries over 120,000 clones, over 80% recorded once. The TCR comes from a man aged 18 to 30 in good health and CMV-seropositive. The material sequenced was PBMCs. The V gene is TRBV6-6, the J gene TRBJ1-5; 10 nucleotides align to TRBD1. The CDR3 is CASSKDRGNQPQHF. CDR3 in DNA: TGTGCCAGCAGCAAGGACAGGGGGAATCAGCCCCAGCATTTT.